The T cell receptor (beta chain) described here comes from a study of human T cells and chemical hapten exposure. The V end was cut by 0 bases, the J end by 5 bases, with 11 bases between. Germline V CDR1 and CDR2: LGHDT, YNNKEL (reference sequence). The CDR3 is 16 amino acids. A single record per CDR3 protein comes from TCRdb applying MiXCR to the RACE reads. This sample has 85,000 to 95,000 distinct CDR3 sequences, with about 11% found just once. Time point: patch test 2, 6 weeks after DPC sensitization. The treatment here: therapeutic diphenylcyclopropenone sensitization with weekly scalp DPC. Each donor was an alopecia patient between 18 and 70 years of age who qualified for DPC.

The starting material was whole blood, obtained in connection with sensitization to the hapten diphenylcyclopropenone (DPC). The genes are TRBV3-1 and TRBJ1-6; D is unresolved. The sequence was collected from a man between 40 and 49 years old with alopecia areata. Some clones in this sample may be carry-over from other donors' samples. The CDR3 sequence is CASSQDRRPDNSPLHF. CDR3 sequence (DNA): TGTGCCAGCAGCCAAGACAGGAGACCTGATAATTCACCCCTCCACTTT.